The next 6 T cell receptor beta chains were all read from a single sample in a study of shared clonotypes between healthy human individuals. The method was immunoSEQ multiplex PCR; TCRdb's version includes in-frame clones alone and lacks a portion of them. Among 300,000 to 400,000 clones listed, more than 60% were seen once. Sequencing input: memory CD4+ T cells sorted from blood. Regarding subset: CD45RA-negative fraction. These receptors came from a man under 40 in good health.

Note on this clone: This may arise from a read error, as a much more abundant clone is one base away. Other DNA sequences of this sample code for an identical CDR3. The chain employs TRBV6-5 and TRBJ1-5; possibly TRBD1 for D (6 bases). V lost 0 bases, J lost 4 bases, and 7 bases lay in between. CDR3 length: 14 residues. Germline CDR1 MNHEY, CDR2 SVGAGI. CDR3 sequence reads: CASSYSRGNQPQHF. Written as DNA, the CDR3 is TGTGCCAGCAGTTACTCGAGGGGGAATCAGCCCCAGCATTTT.

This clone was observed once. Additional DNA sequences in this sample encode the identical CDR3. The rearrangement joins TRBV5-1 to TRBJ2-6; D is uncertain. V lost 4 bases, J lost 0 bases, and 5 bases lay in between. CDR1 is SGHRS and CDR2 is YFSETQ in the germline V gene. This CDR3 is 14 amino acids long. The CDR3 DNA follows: TGCGCCAGCAGCCAAGACTCTGGGGCCAACGTCCTGACTTTC. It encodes CASSQDSGANVLTF.

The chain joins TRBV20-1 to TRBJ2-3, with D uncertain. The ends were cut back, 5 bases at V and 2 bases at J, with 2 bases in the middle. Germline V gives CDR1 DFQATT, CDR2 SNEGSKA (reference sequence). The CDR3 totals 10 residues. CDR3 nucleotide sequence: TGCAGTGCTGACACAGATACGCAGTATTTT. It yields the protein CSADTDTQYF.

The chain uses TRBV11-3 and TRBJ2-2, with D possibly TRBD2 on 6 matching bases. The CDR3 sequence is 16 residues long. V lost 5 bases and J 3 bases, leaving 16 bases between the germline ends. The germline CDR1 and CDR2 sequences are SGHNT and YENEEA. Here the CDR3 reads CASSTRGGTDTGELFF. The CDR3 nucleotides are TGTGCCAGCAGCACCCGCGGAGGGACGGACACCGGGGAGCTGTTTTTT.

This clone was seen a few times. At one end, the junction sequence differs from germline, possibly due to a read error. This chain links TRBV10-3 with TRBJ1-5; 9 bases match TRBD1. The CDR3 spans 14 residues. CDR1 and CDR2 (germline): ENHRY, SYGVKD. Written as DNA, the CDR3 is TGTGCCATCAGTGAAACAGGGGGCAACCAGCCCCAGCATTTT. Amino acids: CAISETGGNQPQHF.

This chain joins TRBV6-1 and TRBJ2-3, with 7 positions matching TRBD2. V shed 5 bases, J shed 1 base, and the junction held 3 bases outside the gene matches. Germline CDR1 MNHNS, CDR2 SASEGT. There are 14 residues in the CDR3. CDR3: CASSRGEGTDTQYF. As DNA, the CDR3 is TGTGCCAGCAGTCGGGGGGAGGGCACAGATACGCAGTATTTT.